This T cell receptor (beta chain) was recovered during a study of control samples from healthy donors and cancer patients. Produced via immunoSEQ multiplex PCR; TCRdb's table is partial and in-frame only. The sample lists approximately 100,000 clones, roughly 91% occurring once. Germline V gives CDR1 LGHDT, CDR2 YNNKEL (reference sequence). The CDR3 spans 16 residues. The ends were cut back, 1 base at V and 7 bases at J, with 14 bases in the middle. This chain links TRBV3-1 (or the pseudogene TRBV3-2) with TRBJ1-6, with D possibly TRBD1 on 6 matching bases. Sample: blood. The sequence was obtained from a man in his thirties or forties in good health. The CDR3 here is CASSQVGGGINSPLHF. The CDR3 DNA sequence: TGTGCCAGCAGCCAAGTCGGAGGGGGGATCAATTCACCCCTCCACTTT.